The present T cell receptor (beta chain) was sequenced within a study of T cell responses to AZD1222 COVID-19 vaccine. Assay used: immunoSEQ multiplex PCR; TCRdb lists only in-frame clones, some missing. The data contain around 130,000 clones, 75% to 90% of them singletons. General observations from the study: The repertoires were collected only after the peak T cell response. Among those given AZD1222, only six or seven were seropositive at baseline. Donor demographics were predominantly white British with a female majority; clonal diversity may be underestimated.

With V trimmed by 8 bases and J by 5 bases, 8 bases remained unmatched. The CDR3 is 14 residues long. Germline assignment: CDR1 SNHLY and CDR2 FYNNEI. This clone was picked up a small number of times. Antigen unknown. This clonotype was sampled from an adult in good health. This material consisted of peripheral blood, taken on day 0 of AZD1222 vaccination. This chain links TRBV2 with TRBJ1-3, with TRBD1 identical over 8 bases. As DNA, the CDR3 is TGTGCCAGCGCCGTGAGGACAGGGAGAAACACCATATATTTT. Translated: CASAVRTGRNTIYF.